This T cell receptor beta chain comes out of a study of T cells in Graves' hyperthyroidism and ophthalmopathy. There are many counts of this clonotype. Its antigen remains unidentified. V was trimmed by 1 base and J by 5 bases, leaving 20 bases between them. The CDR3 extends over 17 amino acids. Germline V gives CDR1 LGHNA, CDR2 YNFKEQ. Study-wide findings and caveats: By a 13 V-J model, ophthalmopathy was set apart from stable hyperthyroidism.

Authors of the study amplified TCR beta CDR3 regions from RNA transcripts. RT-PCR in the first round (using the HTBI primer set) targeted the TCR CDR3. MiXCR, run by TCRdb on the multiplex PCR reads, gives a single entry per CDR3 protein. The table includes 350,000 to 400,000 distinct CDR3 sequences, approximately 19% detected once. This receptor was identified in a woman aged 18-29 years with Graves' hyperthyroidism. The sample taken for sequencing was blood. The J gene is TRBJ1-1, the V gene TRBV4-2; D is possibly TRBD1 (5 bases). The CDR3 sequence: CASSQVSSLGRATEAFF. The CDR3 DNA is TGTGCCAGCAGCCAAGTTTCCTCCCTGGGCAGGGCTACTGAAGCTTTCTTT.